This TCR beta chain was recorded in a study of cytomegalovirus exposure and HLA in healthy donors. Points from the study as a whole: TCR beta chains associated with HLA were, in a later analysis, more clonally expanded than equally common others.

PCR primers comprised 60 Vbeta and 13 Jbeta primers. The repertoire was sequenced with immunoSEQ multiplex PCR; TCRdb's copy has only in-frame clones and lacks some. The sample has about 130,000 clones, approximately 80% seen once. Details on this clone: Antigen: not known.

With 4 bases removed from V and 0 bases from J, the gap between germline ends came to 13 bases. The CDR3 length is 15 residues. Germline CDR1 and CDR2: MDHEN and SYDVKM. The donors, nominally healthy at sampling, likely had unrecorded immune exposures. This TCR came from a man aged 25-40 years in good health and CMV-seronegative. The V call is TRBV28, the J call TRBJ2-7; D is perhaps TRBD2 (6 bases). The sequencing sample was made of PBMCs. CDR3 sequence (DNA): TGTGCCAGCAGTTCGGGGGTGAGAGGCTCCTACGAGCAGTACTTC. It specifies CASSSGVRGSYEQYF.